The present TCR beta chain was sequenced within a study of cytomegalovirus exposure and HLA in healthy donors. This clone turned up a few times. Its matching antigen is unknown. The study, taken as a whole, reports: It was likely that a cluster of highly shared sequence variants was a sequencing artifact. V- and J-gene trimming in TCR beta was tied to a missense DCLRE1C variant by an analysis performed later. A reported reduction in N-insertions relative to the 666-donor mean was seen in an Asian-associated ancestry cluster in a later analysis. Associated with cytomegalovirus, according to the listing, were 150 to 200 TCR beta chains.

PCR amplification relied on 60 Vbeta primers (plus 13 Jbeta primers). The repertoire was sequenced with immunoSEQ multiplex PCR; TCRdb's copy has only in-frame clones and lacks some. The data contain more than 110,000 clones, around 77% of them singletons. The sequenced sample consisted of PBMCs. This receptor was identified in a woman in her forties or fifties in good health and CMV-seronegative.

The chain's CDR3 is CATGTSNTGELFF. The CDR3 region has the DNA TGCGCCACCGGGACAAGTAACACCGGGGAGCTGTTTTTT. The chain has TRBV5-1 and TRBJ2-2, with D possibly TRBD1 on 6 matching bases. Per the germline V gene, CDR1 is SGHRS and CDR2 is YFSETQ. There are 13 residues in the CDR3. The V gene lost 9 bases and the J gene lost 2 bases, with 11 bases spanning the gap.